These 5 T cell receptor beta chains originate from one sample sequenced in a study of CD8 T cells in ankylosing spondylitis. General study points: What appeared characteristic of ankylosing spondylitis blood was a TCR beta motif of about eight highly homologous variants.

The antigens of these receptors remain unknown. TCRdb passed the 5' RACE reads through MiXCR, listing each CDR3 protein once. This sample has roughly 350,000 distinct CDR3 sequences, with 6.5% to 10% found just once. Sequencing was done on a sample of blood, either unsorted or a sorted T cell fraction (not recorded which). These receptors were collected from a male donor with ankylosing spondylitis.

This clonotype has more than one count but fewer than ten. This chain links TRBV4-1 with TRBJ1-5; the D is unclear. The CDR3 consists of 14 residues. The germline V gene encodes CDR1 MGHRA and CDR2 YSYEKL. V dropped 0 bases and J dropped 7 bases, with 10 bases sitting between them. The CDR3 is CASSQDRGTQPQHF. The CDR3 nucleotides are TGCGCCAGCAGCCAAGATCGGGGTACCCAGCCCCAGCATTTT.

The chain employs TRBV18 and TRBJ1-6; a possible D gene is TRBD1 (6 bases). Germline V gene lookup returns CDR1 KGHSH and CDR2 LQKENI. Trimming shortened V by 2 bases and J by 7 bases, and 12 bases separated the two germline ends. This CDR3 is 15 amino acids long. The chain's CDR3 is CASSPSRTENSPLHF. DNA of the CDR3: TGTGCCAGCTCACCATCTCGGACAGAAAATTCACCCCTCCACTTT.

CDR3 nucleotide sequence: TGCGCCAGCAGCCCGAGAGGGGGGGTAGAGGAGCAGTACTTC. It yields the protein CASSPRGGVEEQYF. The chain uses TRBV5-1 and TRBJ2-7; D perhaps matches TRBD2 (7 bases). Germline CDR1 is SGHRS and CDR2 is YFSETQ. CDR3 length: 14 amino acids. V lost 4 bases, J lost 7 bases, and 18 bases lay in between. The full variable domain, with the rest looked up from reference TRBV5-1 and TRBJ2-7, is KAGVTQTPRYLIKTRGQQVTLSCSPISGHRSVSWYQQTPGQGLQFLFEYFSETQRNKGNFPGRFSGRQFSNSRSEMNVSTLELGDSALYLCASSPRGGVEEQYFGPGTRLTVT.

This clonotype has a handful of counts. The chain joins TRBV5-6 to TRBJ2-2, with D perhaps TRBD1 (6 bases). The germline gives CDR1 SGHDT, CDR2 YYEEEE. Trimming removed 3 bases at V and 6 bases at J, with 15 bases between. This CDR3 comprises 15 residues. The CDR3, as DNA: TGTGCCAGCAGCTGGGGGCCTCTAGCACCCGGGGAGCTGTTTTTT. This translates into CASSWGPLAPGELFF.

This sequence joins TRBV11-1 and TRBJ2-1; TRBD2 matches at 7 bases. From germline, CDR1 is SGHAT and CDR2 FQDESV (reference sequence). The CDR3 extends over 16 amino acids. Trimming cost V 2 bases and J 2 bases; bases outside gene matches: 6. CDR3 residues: CASSLLGGSPYNEQFF. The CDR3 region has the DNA TGTGCCAGCAGCTTACTGGGCGGGAGCCCCTACAATGAGCAGTTCTTC.